The clone carrying this T cell receptor (beta chain) has ten or more counts. The antigen is unknown. The CDR3 has 12 residues. The germline CDR1 and CDR2 sequences are ENHRY and SYGVKD. Trimming took off 5 bases at V and 8 bases at J, with 7 bases between the two ends. Unique molecular identifiers were incorporated when the TCRbeta library was constructed. TCRdb reprocessed the PCR reads via MiXCR and lists one record per CDR3 protein. The repertoire holds approximately 500,000 distinct CDR3 sequences, with about 11% as singletons. This entry belongs to a study of T-cell reconstitution after alpha-beta-depleted transplantation in children. Study conclusions and caveats: T-cell numbers and diversity, one year after transplant, stemmed largely from T cells that were newly produced.

The sample consisted of PBMCs, taken before TCRalphabeta/CD19-depleted stem cell transplant. The sequence derives from a child under 10 years old with inherited bone marrow failure, due to receive a stem cell transplant. The chain couples TRBV10-3 to TRBJ1-6, with D unresolved. CDR3 residues: CAISSRDSPLHF. CDR3 nucleotide sequence: TGTGCCATCAGTTCAAGGGATTCACCCCTCCACTTT.